The rows below give T cell receptor beta chains drawn from one sample of a study of vaccination effects on CD4 cells after COVID-19. No antigens are known for them. TCRdb's copy holds only in-frame clones and misses some; the assay was immunoSEQ multiplex PCR. The table lists tens of thousands of clones, 66% of them singletons. The sequences come from CD4+ T cells from PBMCs cultured with HCoV-OC43 spike peptides, collected before COVID-19 vaccination. The receptor source for this set is a human donor who received a COVID-19 vaccine. Both conserved end residues are part of each CDR3. Fields, in order: CDR3 length, clone size, J gene, V gene, D gene, CDR3 DNA, CDR3 protein. A D gene is named only where the DNA matches it firmly. Expanded clones get a size class; other rows say once, few or many, or leave the size out.

16,NA,TRBJ2-7,TRBV6-5,TRBD2,TGTGCCAGCAGTTACCCCCCGTGCGGGGGTACCTACGAGCAGTACTTC,CASSYPPCGGTYEQYF
13,NA,TRBJ1-5,TRBV10-1,NA,TGCGCCAGCAGCTGGGGGGACAATCAGCCCCAGCATTTT,CASSWGDNQPQHF
14,few,TRBJ2-7,TRBV5-1,TRBD1,TGCGCCAGCAGCTTAATGACAGGGGAGTACGAGCAGTACTTC,CASSLMTGEYEQYF
14,NA,TRBJ1-5,TRBV5-4,TRBD1,TGTGCCAGCAGCTTGTTCGGGACAGGGGGGACCCAGCATTTT,CASSLFGTGGTQHF
12,NA,TRBJ2-7,TRBV12-3/TRBV12-4,NA,TGTGCCAGCAGTTTGGGAACCTACGAGCAGTACTTC,CASSLGTYEQYF
13,NA,TRBJ1-1,TRBV6-1,NA,TGTGCCAGCAGTGAGGCTCAGAACGCTGAAGCTTTCTTT,CASSEAQNAEAFF
13,once,TRBJ2-7,TRBV11-3,NA,TGTGCCAGCAGCTTAGAATTGGGCTACGAGCAGTACTTC,CASSLELGYEQYF
16,NA,TRBJ2-2,TRBV11-2,TRBD2,TGTGCCAGCAGCCTCCGGACTAGCGGGATGATCGGGGAGCTGTTTTTT,CASSLRTSGMIGELFF
14,NA,TRBJ2-7,TRBV5-1,TRBD2,TGCGCCAGCAGCGAAAGCGGGACTAGCAACGAGCAGTACTTC,CASSESGTSNEQYF
14,NA,TRBJ1-4,TRBV27,NA,TGTGCCAGCAGTAAGAGGGGGACTAATGAAAAACTGTTTTTT,CASSKRGTNEKLFF
16,NA,TRBJ2-3,TRBV2,NA,TGTGCCAGCAGAGGGACTGTTTTAGCTAGCACAGATACGCAGTATTTT,CASRGTVLASTDTQYF
17,few,TRBJ1-6,TRBV2,NA,TGTGCCAGCAGAGTCCGGACACCAAGCTCCTATAATTCACCCCTCCACTTT,CASRVRTPSSYNSPLHF
15,NA,TRBJ2-3,TRBV10-3,TRBD2,TGTGCCATCAACATGGGACTAGCGGGCACAGATACGCAGTATTTT,CAINMGLAGTDTQYF
16,NA,TRBJ2-3,TRBV5-1,TRBD2,TGCGCCAGCGGACAGGGGACTAGCGGACTCACAGATACGCAGTATTTT,CASGQGTSGLTDTQYF
13,few,TRBJ1-2,TRBV4-1,NA,TGCGCCAGCAGCCAAGATAGGAACTATGGCTACACCTTC,CASSQDRNYGYTF
14,few,TRBJ2-1,TRBV18,TRBD2,TGTGCCAGCTCACAACTAGCGGGAGTGAATGAGCAGTTCTTC,CASSQLAGVNEQFF
14,NA,TRBJ2-5,TRBV7-8,NA,TGTGCCAGCAGCTTAGCGCGGCAGGGAGGGACCCAGTACTTC,CASSLARQGGTQYF
15,few,TRBJ1-2,TRBV4-1,TRBD1,TGCGCCAGCAGCCAAGGACAGGGGGATATCGCAGGCTACACCTTC,CASSQGQGDIAGYTF
15,once,TRBJ2-5,TRBV7-2,TRBD2,TGTGCCAGCAGCCCCTCGAGCGGGGGGCAAGAGACCCAGTACTTC,CASSPSSGGQETQYF
16,NA,TRBJ1-2,TRBV28,NA,TGTGCCAGCAGCCCAATGGGGGGCGCAGCTAACTATGGCTACACCTTC,CASSPMGGAANYGYTF
15,NA,TRBJ2-1,TRBV9,TRBD2,TGTGCCAGCACCCCTAGTGGGGGAGGGGTCGGGGAGCAGTTCTTC,CASTPSGGGVGEQFF
15,large,TRBJ2-3,TRBV10-3,TRBD2,TGTGCCATCAGCGCGGGGGGCCAAGCTTTGGATACGCAGTATTTT,CAISAGGQALDTQYF
16,few,TRBJ1-3,TRBV9,NA,TGTGCCAGCAGCGTAGTTGGCTTTGGCCCTGGAAACACCATATATTTT,CASSVVGFGPGNTIYF
14,NA,TRBJ2-5,TRBV19,TRBD2,TGTGCCAGTAGTCTCCGGACTAGCTTGGAGACCCAGTACTTC,CASSLRTSLETQYF
16,NA,TRBJ1-5,TRBV1,NA,TGCACCAGCAGCCCAGGGACAGCTGAAAGAAATCAGCCCCAGCATTTT,CTSSPGTAERNQPQHF
16,NA,TRBJ2-7,TRBV5-6,NA,TGTGCCAGCAGCCCCCTGACAGCGCAGAGTACCTACGAGCAGTACTTC,CASSPLTAQSTYEQYF
19,NA,TRBJ2-1,TRBV11-2,TRBD2,TGTGCCAGCAGCTCATCCGGGACTAGCGGGGCCGTGACCTACAATGAGCAGTTCTTC,CASSSSGTSGAVTYNEQFF
12,NA,TRBJ1-2,TRBV10-1,NA,TGCGCCAGCAGTGAGGGCAACTATGGCTACACCTTC,CASSEGNYGYTF
14,NA,TRBJ1-4,TRBV20-1,NA,TGCAGTGCTAGTTTGGGGGCCCCCTCTGAAAAACTGTTTTTT,CSASLGAPSEKLFF
15,NA,TRBJ1-1,TRBV18,NA,TGTGCCAGCTCACCAGGATCGGCAGGGTATACTGAAGCTTTCTTT,CASSPGSAGYTEAFF
13,few,TRBJ1-1,TRBV27,NA,TGTGCCAGCAGTCTTATGTTATACACTGAAGCTTTCTTT,CASSLMLYTEAFF
20,NA,TRBJ1-3,TRBV6-1,NA,TGTGCCAGCAGTGAAACTACGACGGGGGGGATCCTAGGGTCTGGAAACACCATATATTTT,CASSETTTGGILGSGNTIYF
14,few,TRBJ1-2,TRBV18,NA,TGTGCCAGCTCACCCTCGCGGGGGGGCAGTGGCTACACCTTC,CASSPSRGGSGYTF
14,NA,TRBJ1-2,TRBV6-5,TRBD1,TGTGCCAGCAGCCAGGACAGGGCTTTCTATGGCTACACCTTC,CASSQDRAFYGYTF
13,NA,TRBJ1-2,TRBV6-2/TRBV6-3,NA,TGTGCCAGCAGTTGGGACATTGCCTATGGCTACACCTTC,CASSWDIAYGYTF
15,NA,TRBJ2-5,TRBV7-2,TRBD2,TGTGCCAGCAGACCTACTAGCGGGTCGCAAGAGACCCAGTACTTC,CASRPTSGSQETQYF
15,NA,TRBJ1-2,TRBV6-4,NA,TGTGCCAGCAGCGAGAAAAGGGGTCGGGACTATGGCTACACCTTC,CASSEKRGRDYGYTF
15,NA,TRBJ1-1,TRBV11-2,NA,TGTGCCAGCAGCTTAGGGAATAGGGGAAACGCTGAAGCTTTCTTT,CASSLGNRGNAEAFF
15,NA,TRBJ2-3,TRBV4-1,NA,TGCGCCAGCAGCCAACTCGGGGAGGGCACAGATACGCAGTATTTT,CASSQLGEGTDTQYF
14,NA,TRBJ2-2,TRBV7-2,NA,TGTGCCAGCAGCGCCCGGACCTTACCCGGGGAGCTGTTTTTT,CASSARTLPGELFF
14,NA,TRBJ2-2,TRBV6-5,NA,TGTGCCAGCAGTTGGACAGCGAACACCGGGGAGCTGTTTTTT,CASSWTANTGELFF
16,few,TRBJ2-2,TRBV12-5,NA,TGTGCTAGTGGTTGGAACCTTCTGGTGGGGGCCGGGGAGCTGTTTTTT,CASGWNLLVGAGELFF
16,NA,TRBJ2-1,TRBV5-1,NA,TGCGCCAGCAGCCCGATAGGAACTAGCACCTACAATGAGCAGTTCTTC,CASSPIGTSTYNEQFF
16,once,TRBJ1-1,TRBV19,TRBD1,TGTGCCAGTAGTCCAGGGACAGGGAGGTGGAACACTGAAGCTTTCTTT,CASSPGTGRWNTEAFF
13,NA,TRBJ1-5,TRBV2,NA,TGTGCCAGCAGTTACGGGGACAAACAGCCCCAGCATTTT,CASSYGDKQPQHF